What follows are 10 T cell receptor beta chains derived from one specimen sequenced in a study of identical twins. Each CDR3 protein gets one entry after TCRdb re-called the 5' RACE reads with MiXCR. The sample lists hundreds of thousands of distinct CDR3 sequences; around 20% were seen once. The data also belong to a second study, concerning T cells expressing NK-cell markers.

Sequenced sample: PBMCs. These receptors all come from a woman aged 18-29 years in good health.

This clonotype turned up a few times. This sequence joins TRBV12-3 or TRBV12-4 and TRBJ2-3, with 8 bases matching TRBD2. This CDR3 region has 16 residues. Germline trimming cut 8 bases from V and 5 bases from J; bases unmatched to any gene: 15. In DNA, the CDR3 is TGTGCCAGCGATACGGGAGGGCCCATCCGCGGAGATACGCAGTATTTT. This sequence encodes CASDTGGPIRGDTQYF.

The rearrangement joins TRBV19 to TRBJ2-1; TRBD2 is a possible D gene (6 bases). This CDR3 comprises 15 residues. Trimming took 4 bases from V and 9 from J, leaving 19 bases between them. The germline V gene has CDR1 LNHDA and CDR2 SQIVND (reference sequence). CDR3 in amino acids: CASSTTTSSLGEQFF. The CDR3 nucleotides read TGTGCCAGTAGTACAACGACTAGTTCTCTTGGTGAGCAGTTCTTC. Filled out from reference TRBV19 and TRBJ2-1, the complete variable domain reads DGGITQSPKYLFRKEGQNVTLSCEQNLNHDAMYWYRQDPGQGLRLIYYSQIVNDFQKGDIAEGYSVSREKKESFPLTVTSAQKNPTAFYLCASSTTTSSLGEQFFGPGTRLTVL.

This clonotype has a single count. The gene calls are TRBV11-2 and TRBJ2-3, with D unclear. The CDR3 is 10 amino acids. Germline CDR1 reads SGHAT; CDR2 reads FQNNGV. Trimming shortened V by 3 bases and J by 8 bases, and 3 bases separated the two germline ends. The CDR3 DNA reads TGTGCCAGCAGCTTTAGTACGCAGTATTTT. It encodes CASSFSTQYF.

The chain joins TRBV11-1 to TRBJ2-3; maybe TRBD2 (6 bases). Trimming removed 6 bases at V and 3 bases at J, with 10 bases between. CDR1 SGHAT and CDR2 FQDESV come from the germline V gene (reference sequence). The CDR3 sequence is 13 residues long. CDR3 amino acids: CASSSSVTDTQYF. The DNA for the CDR3 is TGTGCCAGCAGTTCTAGCGTAACAGATACGCAGTATTTT. Full variable domain (missing parts from reference TRBV11-1 and TRBJ2-3): EAEVAQSPRYKITEKSQAVAFWCDPISGHATLYWYRQILGQGPELLVQFQDESVVDDSQLPKDRFSAERLKGVDSTLKIQPAELGDSAMYLCASSSSVTDTQYFGPGTRLTVL.

This clonotype was detected only a few times. At one end the junction does not follow the germline gene, possibly because of a read error. The chain links TRBV7-6 to TRBJ2-2; no clear D. This CDR3 has 13 amino acids. Germline-derived CDR1 and CDR2 are SGHVS and FNYEAQ. The CDR3 DNA reads as TGTGCTAGCAGCTTAGTTAGGACCGGGGAGCTGTTTTTT. This codes for CASSLVRTGELFF. The whole variable domain, filled in from reference TRBV7-6 and TRBJ2-2, reads GAGVSQSPRYKVTKRGQDVALRCDPISGHVSLYWYRQALGQGPEFLTYFNYEAQQDKSGLPNDRFSAERPEGSISTLTIQRTEQRDSAMYRCASSLVRTGELFFGEGSRLTVL.

This clonotype has only a few counts. V gene TRBV27 combines with J gene TRBJ2-6; no clear D. Germline V gene lookup returns CDR1 MNHEY and CDR2 SMNVEV (reference sequence). The CDR3 is 14 amino acids. Trimming took 8 bases from V and 4 from J, leaving 12 bases between them. The CDR3 DNA follows: TGTGCCAGCGCCGTGAGGATGGGGGCCAACGTCCTGACTTTC. Protein sequence: CASAVRMGANVLTF.

The rearrangement links TRBV24-1 to TRBJ2-1; 11 nucleotides agree with TRBD1. This CDR3 contains 15 residues. Germline CDR1 KGHDR, CDR2 SFDVKD. Germline trimming cut 3 bases from V and 9 bases from J; bases unmatched to any gene: 6. The CDR3 reads CATSDPGQGVSEQFF. The DNA of the CDR3 is TGTGCCACCAGTGATCCGGGACAGGGGGTGAGTGAGCAGTTCTTC.

Many counts were recorded for this clonotype. The J gene is TRBJ2-1, the V gene TRBV12-3 or TRBV12-4; 7 nucleotides line up with TRBD1. The CDR3 covers 13 residues. V gave up 5 bases and J gave up 8 bases; unmatched junction bases: 6. CDR3 nucleotide sequence: TGTGCCAGCAGTCCTGACAGGGCGGATGAGCAGTTCTTC. It encodes CASSPDRADEQFF.

V and J are TRBV12-3 or TRBV12-4 and TRBJ2-2; D remains unclear. The CDR3 contains 15 residues. Trimming pared 6 bases from V and 5 bases from J, leaving 16 bases between. The CDR3 sequence: CASRRPRSATGELFF. CDR3 sequence (DNA): TGTGCCAGCAGGAGACCCCGGTCGGCGACCGGGGAGCTGTTTTTT.

V and J are TRBV11-3 and TRBJ1-2, with D uncertain. V was cut by 0 bases and J by 8 bases, with 13 bases left in between. Per the germline V gene, CDR1 is SGHNT and CDR2 is YENEEA. The CDR3 covers 14 residues. The CDR3 here is CASSLDPRGRGYTF. CDR3 sequence (DNA): TGTGCCAGCAGCTTAGATCCCCGAGGTAGGGGCTACACCTTC.